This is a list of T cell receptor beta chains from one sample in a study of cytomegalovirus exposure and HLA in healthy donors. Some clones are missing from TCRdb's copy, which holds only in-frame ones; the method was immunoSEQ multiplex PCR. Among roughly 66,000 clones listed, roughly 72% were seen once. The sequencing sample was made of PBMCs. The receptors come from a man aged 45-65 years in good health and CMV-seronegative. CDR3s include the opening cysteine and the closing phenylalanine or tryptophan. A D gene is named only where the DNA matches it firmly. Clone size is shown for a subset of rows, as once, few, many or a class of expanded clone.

CDR3aa: CSAQGLGNTEAFF; CDR3nt: TGCAGCGCGCAGGGGCTGGGGAACACTGAAGCTTTCTTT; abundance: once; v_gene: TRBV29-1; d_gene: NA; j_gene: TRBJ1-1; len: 13
CDR3aa: CASSRVGQNPYEQYF; CDR3nt: TGTGCCAGCAGTCGAGTGGGACAGAACCCCTACGAGCAGTACTTC; abundance: few; v_gene: TRBV6-5; d_gene: TRBD1; j_gene: TRBJ2-7; len: 15
CDR3aa: CASSSLAVSAGEQYF; CDR3nt: TGTGCCAGCAGCTCACTTGCTGTCTCGGCGGGGGAGCAGTACTTC; abundance: once; v_gene: TRBV28; d_gene: NA; j_gene: TRBJ2-7; len: 15
CDR3aa: CASSMLTGSNEKLFF; CDR3nt: TGTGCCAGTAGTATGCTGACAGGCAGTAATGAAAAACTGTTTTTT; abundance: NA; v_gene: TRBV19; d_gene: NA; j_gene: TRBJ1-4; len: 15
CDR3aa: CASSIWSGRIYNEQFF; CDR3nt: TGTGCCAGTAGTATTTGGAGCGGGAGGATCTACAATGAGCAGTTCTTC; abundance: NA; v_gene: TRBV19; d_gene: TRBD2; j_gene: TRBJ2-1; len: 16
CDR3aa: CASSGTAINEQFF; CDR3nt: TGTGCCAGCAGTGGGACAGCTATTAATGAGCAGTTCTTC; abundance: NA; v_gene: TRBV2; d_gene: NA; j_gene: TRBJ2-1; len: 13
CDR3aa: CAISRDGGQETQYF; CDR3nt: TGTGCCATCAGCCGGGACGGGGGGCAAGAGACCCAGTACTTC; abundance: NA; v_gene: TRBV10-3; d_gene: TRBD2; j_gene: TRBJ2-5; len: 14
CDR3aa: CSVAQQETQYF; CDR3nt: TGCAGCGTCGCACAACAAGAGACCCAGTACTTC; abundance: NA; v_gene: TRBV29-1; d_gene: NA; j_gene: TRBJ2-5; len: 11
CDR3aa: CASSFSMSGNTEAFF; CDR3nt: TGTGCCAGCAGCTTCTCGATGAGTGGGAACACTGAAGCTTTCTTT; abundance: NA; v_gene: TRBV13; d_gene: NA; j_gene: TRBJ1-1; len: 15
CDR3aa: CASSDTGINYGYTF; CDR3nt: TGTGCCAGCAGTGACACAGGAATCAACTATGGCTACACCTTC; abundance: NA; v_gene: TRBV6-4; d_gene: NA; j_gene: TRBJ1-2; len: 14
CDR3aa: CASSRWTVISF; CDR3nt: TGTGCCAGCAGCCGATGGACAGTTATTAGCTTC; abundance: NA; v_gene: TRBV14; d_gene: NA; j_gene: TRBJ1-2; len: 11
CDR3aa: CASSLASGAAYEQYF; CDR3nt: TGCGCCAGCAGCTTGGCCTCGGGAGCGGCCTACGAGCAGTACTTC; abundance: NA; v_gene: TRBV5-1; d_gene: NA; j_gene: TRBJ2-7; len: 15
CDR3aa: CASSPPGRGGGEQYF; CDR3nt: TGTGCCAGCTCACCCCCTGGTAGGGGAGGAGGCGAGCAGTACTTC; abundance: NA; v_gene: TRBV18; d_gene: NA; j_gene: TRBJ2-7; len: 15
CDR3aa: CASSQDLWGQNYEQYF; CDR3nt: TGCGCCAGCAGCCAAGATCTCTGGGGGCAAAACTACGAGCAGTACTTC; abundance: NA; v_gene: TRBV4-3; d_gene: NA; j_gene: TRBJ2-7; len: 16
CDR3aa: CASSYTGNQPQHF; CDR3nt: TGTGCCAGCAGTTACACAGGGAATCAGCCCCAGCATTTT; abundance: NA; v_gene: TRBV6-5; d_gene: NA; j_gene: TRBJ1-5; len: 13
CDR3aa: CASSLDVRGGEKLFF; CDR3nt: TGTGCCAGCAGCTTAGATGTAAGGGGTGGTGAAAAACTGTTTTTT; abundance: NA; v_gene: TRBV11-2; d_gene: NA; j_gene: TRBJ1-4; len: 15